This T cell receptor (beta chain) was sequenced during a study of OX40 agonist ivuxolimab in advanced cancers. On cycle 4 day 1 and cycle 7 day 1, as well as at baseline, blood was sampled. The method was immunoSEQ multiplex PCR; TCRdb's version includes in-frame clones alone and lacks a portion of them. The data show 100,000 or so clones, 90% to 97% seen once. CDR3 length equals 14 residues. CDR1 is LGHNA, CDR2 YSLEER, per germline. Deletions cut 0 bases from V and 7 bases from J, with 9 bases between. The receptor comes from an adult with an advanced solid tumor such as melanoma, head and neck, liver or kidney cancer. The chain links TRBV4-3 to TRBJ2-2; TRBD2 might be the D (5 bases). Source: CD4+ or CD8+ T cells sorted from blood, taken in a trial of the OX40 agonist ivuxolimab. CDR3 nucleotides: TGCGCCAGCAGCCAAGACCCCCGGGGCGGGGAGCTGTTTTTT. Protein product: CASSQDPRGGELFF.